This T cell receptor beta chain was captured in a study of T cell clones after liver transplantation. Clones were read by immunoSEQ multiplex PCR, and TCRdb kept only the in-frame ones, dropping some. Here the sample spans approximately 100,000 clones, around 84% being singletons. This material consisted of CD4+ T cells from blood, taken around 4 years after liver transplant. The clonotype comes from a human patient who received a liver transplant. T cells may partly derive from the graft donor.

The CDR3 DNA follows: TGTGCCAGCAGCACCGACAGGGGGCGGCAGCCCCAGCATTTT. Translation gives CASSTDRGRQPQHF. The rearrangement joins TRBV7-3 to TRBJ1-5; 10 bases line up with TRBD1. The J segment lost 7 bases and the V segment lost 5 bases, leaving 5 bases of the junction unmatched. CDR3 length equals 14 residues. Germline V lookup: CDR1 SGHTA, CDR2 FQGTGA.